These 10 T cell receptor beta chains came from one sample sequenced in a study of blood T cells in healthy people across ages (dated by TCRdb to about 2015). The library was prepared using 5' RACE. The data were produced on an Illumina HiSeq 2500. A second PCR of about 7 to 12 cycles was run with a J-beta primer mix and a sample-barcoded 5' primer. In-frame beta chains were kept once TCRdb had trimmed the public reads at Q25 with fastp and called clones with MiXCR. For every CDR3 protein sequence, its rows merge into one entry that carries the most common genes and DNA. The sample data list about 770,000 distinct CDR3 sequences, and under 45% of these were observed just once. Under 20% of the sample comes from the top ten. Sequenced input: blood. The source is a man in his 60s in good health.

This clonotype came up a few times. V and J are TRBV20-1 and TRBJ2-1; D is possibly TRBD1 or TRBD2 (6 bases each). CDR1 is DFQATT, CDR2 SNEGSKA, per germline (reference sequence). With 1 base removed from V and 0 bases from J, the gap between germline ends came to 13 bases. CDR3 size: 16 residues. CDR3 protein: CSARVNGGLSYNEQFF. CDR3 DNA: TGCAGTGCTAGAGTTAACGGGGGCCTCTCCTACAATGAGCAGTTCTTC.

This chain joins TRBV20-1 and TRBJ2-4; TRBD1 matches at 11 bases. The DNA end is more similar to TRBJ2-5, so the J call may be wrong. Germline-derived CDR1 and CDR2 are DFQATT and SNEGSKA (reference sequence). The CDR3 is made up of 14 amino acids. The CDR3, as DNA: TGCAGTACTTCTCGAAGTGGGACAGGGGGGACCCAGTACTTC. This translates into CSTSRSGTGGTQYF.

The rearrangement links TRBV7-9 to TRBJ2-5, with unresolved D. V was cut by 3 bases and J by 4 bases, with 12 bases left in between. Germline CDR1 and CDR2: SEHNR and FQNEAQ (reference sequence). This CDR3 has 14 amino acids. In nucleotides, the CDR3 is TGTGCCAGCAGCTTCAACACGGGCGTAGAGACCCAGTACTTC. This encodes CASSFNTGVETQYF.

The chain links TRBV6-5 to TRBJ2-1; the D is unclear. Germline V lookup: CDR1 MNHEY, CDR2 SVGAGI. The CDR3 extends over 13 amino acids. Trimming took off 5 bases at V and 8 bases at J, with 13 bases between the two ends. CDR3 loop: CASSDGRAYEQFF. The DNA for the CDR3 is TGTGCCAGCAGTGACGGACGGGCTTATGAGCAGTTCTTC.

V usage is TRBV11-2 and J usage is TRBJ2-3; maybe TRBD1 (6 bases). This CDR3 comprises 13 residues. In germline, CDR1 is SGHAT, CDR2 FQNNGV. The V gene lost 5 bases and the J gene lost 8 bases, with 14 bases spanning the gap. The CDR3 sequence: CASSPHRAGTQYF. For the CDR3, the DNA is TGTGCCAGCAGCCCGCACAGGGCAGGTACGCAGTATTTT.

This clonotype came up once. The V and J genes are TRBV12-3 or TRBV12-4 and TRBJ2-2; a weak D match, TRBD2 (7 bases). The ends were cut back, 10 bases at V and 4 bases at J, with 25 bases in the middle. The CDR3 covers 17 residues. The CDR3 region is CATVKEKGGPGTGELFF. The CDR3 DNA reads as TGTGCCACGGTGAAAGAAAAGGGGGGGCCAGGCACCGGGGAGCTGTTTTTT.

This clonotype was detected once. CDR3 DNA sequence: TGTGCCAGCAGTTACTCGGTTTATCCAGACGGAAAAGAGACCCAGTACTTC. Residues: CASSYSVYPDGKETQYF. The chain joins TRBV6-6 to TRBJ2-5; D gene uncertain. CDR1 is MNHNY, CDR2 SVGAGI, per germline (reference sequence). The V gene lost 0 bases and the J gene lost 3 bases, with 17 bases spanning the gap. CDR3 size: 17 residues.

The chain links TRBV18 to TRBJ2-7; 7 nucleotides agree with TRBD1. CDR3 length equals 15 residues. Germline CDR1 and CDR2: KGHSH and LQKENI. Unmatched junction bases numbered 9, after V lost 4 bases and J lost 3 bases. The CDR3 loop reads CASSRETGEIYEQYF. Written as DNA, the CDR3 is TGTGCCAGCTCACGAGAAACAGGGGAGATCTACGAGCAGTACTTC.

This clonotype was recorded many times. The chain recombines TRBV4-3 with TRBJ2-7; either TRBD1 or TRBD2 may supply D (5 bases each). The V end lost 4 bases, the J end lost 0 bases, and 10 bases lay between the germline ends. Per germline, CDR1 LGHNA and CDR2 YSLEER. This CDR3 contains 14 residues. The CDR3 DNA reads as TGCGCCAGCAGCCCCGGGGCTACCTCCTACGAGCAGTACTTC. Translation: CASSPGATSYEQYF.

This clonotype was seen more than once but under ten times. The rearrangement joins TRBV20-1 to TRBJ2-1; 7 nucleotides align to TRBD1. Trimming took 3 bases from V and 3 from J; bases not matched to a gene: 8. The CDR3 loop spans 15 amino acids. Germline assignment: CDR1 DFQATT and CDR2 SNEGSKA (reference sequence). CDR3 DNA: TGCAGTGCTAGGTTAAGGGACAGATTCTACAATGAGCAGTTCTTC. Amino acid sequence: CSARLRDRFYNEQFF.